The rows below give T cell receptor beta chains drawn from one sample of a study of cytomegalovirus exposure and HLA in healthy donors. Sequenced by immunoSEQ multiplex PCR; TCRdb stores in-frame clones only, minus some. The sample holds some 50,000 clones, over 85% seen once. The specimen was PBMCs. These receptors were collected from a woman younger than 30 in good health and CMV-seropositive. Each CDR3 is given with its conserved first and last residue. Each record gives: D gene, clone size, V gene, J gene, CDR3 protein, CDR3 DNA. D genes are given only for firm matches. Size tells how often a clone was seen (once, few, many) or the class of an expanded clone, and some rows leave it out.

D: TRBD2
size: .
V: TRBV4-2
J: TRBJ2-2
CDR3: CASSQRVTRTGGPGELFF
DNA: TGTGCCAGCAGCCAACGGGTAACACGCACGGGGGGTCCCGGGGAGCTGTTTTTT

D: .
size: .
V: TRBV19
J: TRBJ1-5
CDR3: CASSIGGGWGNQPQHF
DNA: TGTGCCAGTAGTATAGGGGGGGGTTGGGGCAATCAGCCCCAGCATTTT

D: .
size: .
V: TRBV7-9
J: TRBJ2-7
CDR3: CASSPTTIYEQYF
DNA: TGTGCCAGCAGTCCGACTACGATCTACGAGCAGTACTTC

D: .
size: once
V: TRBV7-2
J: TRBJ1-5
CDR3: CASSFLGNQPQHF
DNA: TGTGCCAGCAGCTTCCTCGGCAATCAGCCCCAGCATTTT

D: .
size: .
V: TRBV7-9
J: TRBJ2-3
CDR3: CASSLRAGADTQYF
DNA: TGTGCCAGCAGCTTACGGGCAGGGGCCGATACGCAGTATTTT

D: TRBD2
size: .
V: TRBV7-6
J: TRBJ2-1
CDR3: CASSRGLAGDNEQFF
DNA: TGTGCCAGCAGCCGGGGACTAGCGGGAGACAATGAGCAGTTCTTC

D: .
size: .
V: TRBV28
J: TRBJ1-5
CDR3: CASRDQQGGQPQHF
DNA: TGTGCCAGCAGGGACCAACAGGGCGGCCAGCCCCAGCATTTT

D: TRBD2
size: .
V: TRBV7-2
J: TRBJ2-7
CDR3: CASSTGLAGLYEQYF
DNA: TGTGCCAGCAGCACGGGACTAGCGGGCCTCTACGAGCAGTACTTC

D: TRBD1
size: .
V: TRBV9
J: TRBJ2-7
CDR3: CASSVDPGQGGHEQYF
DNA: TGTGCCAGCAGCGTAGATCCAGGACAGGGAGGCCACGAGCAGTACTTC

D: TRBD2
size: .
V: TRBV27
J: TRBJ2-3
CDR3: CASSLRTSGSTDTQYF
DNA: TGTGCCAGCAGTCTCCGGACTAGCGGGAGCACAGATACGCAGTATTTT

D: TRBD2
size: .
V: TRBV28
J: TRBJ2-2
CDR3: CASLAGGLDTGELFF
DNA: TGTGCCAGCCTAGCGGGAGGGCTCGACACCGGGGAGCTGTTTTTT

D: .
size: .
V: TRBV5-6
J: TRBJ2-3
CDR3: CASSSSTDTQYF
DNA: TGTGCCAGCAGCTCTAGCACAGATACGCAGTATTTT

D: TRBD2
size: .
V: TRBV11-2
J: TRBJ2-5
CDR3: CASSLHLAGRETQYF
DNA: TGTGCCAGCAGCCTGCATCTAGCGGGGAGGGAGACCCAGTACTTC

D: .
size: .
V: TRBV6-1
J: TRBJ2-1
CDR3: CASSAGEGSYNEQFF
DNA: TGTGCCAGCAGTGCGGGCGAGGGCTCCTACAATGAGCAGTTCTTC

D: .
size: once
V: TRBV6-6
J: TRBJ2-2
CDR3: CASRQKGGGLAGELFF
DNA: TGTGCCAGCAGACAAAAAGGGGGAGGGCTTGCCGGGGAGCTGTTTTTT

D: TRBD1
size: .
V: TRBV18
J: TRBJ1-2
CDR3: CASSPSGTDNYGYTF
DNA: TGTGCCAGCTCACCTTCCGGGACAGACAACTATGGCTACACCTTC

D: TRBD2
size: .
V: TRBV7-9
J: TRBJ2-7
CDR3: CASSHGTKDPVRQYF
DNA: TGTGCCAGCAGCCACGGGACTAAGGACCCAGTGAGGCAGTACTTC

D: TRBD2
size: .
V: TRBV18
J: TRBJ2-3
CDR3: CASSANLAGFTDTQYF
DNA: TGTGCCAGCTCAGCGAACCTAGCGGGGTTCACAGATACGCAGTATTTT

D: .
size: .
V: TRBV28
J: TRBJ1-2
CDR3: CASSFGGWGYTF
DNA: TGTGCCAGCAGTTTCGGGGGATGGGGCTACACCTTC

D: TRBD1
size: .
V: TRBV11-3
J: TRBJ2-3
CDR3: CASSFSDRAPSTDTQYF
DNA: TGTGCCAGCAGCTTTAGTGACAGGGCCCCTAGCACAGATACGCAGTATTTT

D: TRBD2
size: .
V: TRBV30
J: TRBJ2-3
CDR3: CAWSASGMATDTQYF
DNA: TGTGCCTGGAGTGCTAGCGGGATGGCGACAGATACGCAGTATTTT

D: TRBD1
size: .
V: TRBV5-4
J: TRBJ1-1
CDR3: CASSRVQGGTEAFF
DNA: TGTGCCAGCTCCAGGGTACAGGGGGGCACTGAAGCTTTCTTT

D: TRBD2
size: few
V: TRBV5-8
J: TRBJ2-1
CDR3: CASSLGLAFSYNEQFF
DNA: TGTGCCAGCAGCTTGGGACTAGCTTTTTCCTACAATGAGCAGTTCTTC

D: .
size: .
V: TRBV5-1
J: TRBJ2-7
CDR3: CASSNAGSHEQYF
DNA: TGCGCCAGCAGCAACGCAGGAAGCCACGAGCAGTACTTC

D: .
size: .
V: TRBV15
J: TRBJ1-2
CDR3: CATSRDRAGGAHGYTF
DNA: TGTGCCACCAGCAGAGATCGGGCGGGGGGGGCTCATGGCTACACCTTC

D: TRBD2
size: .
V: TRBV9
J: TRBJ2-3
CDR3: CASSVGTSGASTDTQYF
DNA: TGTGCCAGCAGCGTTGGGACTAGCGGAGCAAGCACAGATACGCAGTATTTT

D: TRBD2
size: .
V: TRBV7-9
J: TRBJ2-1
CDR3: CASSGAGELYNEQFF
DNA: TGTGCCAGCAGCGGGGCGGGAGAACTATACAATGAGCAGTTCTTC

D: TRBD2
size: .
V: TRBV28
J: TRBJ2-3
CDR3: CASSLWASGSSDTQYF
DNA: TGTGCCAGCAGTTTATGGGCTAGCGGGAGCTCAGATACGCAGTATTTT

D: TRBD2
size: .
V: TRBV5-1
J: TRBJ2-1
CDR3: CASSSGTSGVNEQFF
DNA: TGCGCCAGCAGCAGCGGGACTAGCGGCGTGAATGAGCAGTTCTTC

D: TRBD1
size: .
V: TRBV15
J: TRBJ2-2
CDR3: CATSDRADTGELFF
DNA: TGTGCCACCAGCGACAGGGCGGACACCGGGGAGCTGTTTTTT

D: .
size: .
V: TRBV5-6
J: TRBJ1-2
CDR3: CATQGSGLYGYTF
DNA: TGTGCCACCCAGGGTTCAGGATTGTATGGCTACACCTTC

D: TRBD1
size: once
V: TRBV30
J: TRBJ2-7
CDR3: CAWSVMPDRGREQYF
DNA: TGTGCCTGGAGTGTAATGCCGGACAGGGGGAGAGAGCAGTACTTC

D: .
size: .
V: TRBV19
J: TRBJ1-2
CDR3: CASSQSGMGHYGYTF
DNA: TGTGCCAGTAGTCAATCAGGGATGGGCCACTATGGCTACACCTTC

D: TRBD1
size: .
V: TRBV28
J: TRBJ1-2
CDR3: CASSPSTGGNYGYTF
DNA: TGTGCCAGCAGTCCCTCGACAGGGGGGAACTATGGCTACACCTTC

D: .
size: .
V: TRBV5-1
J: TRBJ1-4
CDR3: CASSLDRAETNEKLFF
DNA: TGCGCCAGCAGCTTGGACAGGGCGGAAACTAATGAAAAACTGTTTTTT

D: .
size: .
V: TRBV5-4
J: TRBJ2-1
CDR3: CASSSSSSYNEQFF
DNA: TGTGCCAGCAGCTCCTCCTCGTCCTACAATGAGCAGTTCTTC

D: .
size: .
V: TRBV6-5
J: TRBJ2-7
CDR3: CASSYSIGEAPYEQYF
DNA: TGTGCCAGCAGTTACTCGATCGGGGAGGCCCCGTACGAGCAGTACTTC

D: .
size: .
V: TRBV15
J: TRBJ2-7
CDR3: CATSRELRENRVEQYF
DNA: TGTGCCACCAGCAGAGAACTTAGGGAAAACAGGGTCGAGCAGTACTTC

D: .
size: .
V: TRBV9
J: TRBJ1-3
CDR3: CASSVAEGRNTIYF
DNA: TGTGCCAGCAGCGTAGCGGAGGGTCGGAACACCATATATTTT

D: .
size: .
V: TRBV25-1
J: TRBJ2-7
CDR3: CASSEYRQGGYEQYF
DNA: TGTGCCAGCAGTGAATATCGTCAGGGTGGGTACGAGCAGTACTTC

D: TRBD2
size: .
V: TRBV2
J: TRBJ2-7
CDR3: CASRRVGTRGNEQYF
DNA: TGTGCCAGCAGAAGAGTTGGGACTAGGGGGAACGAGCAGTACTTC

D: TRBD2
size: .
V: TRBV2
J: TRBJ2-5
CDR3: CASRFLAGETQYF
DNA: TGTGCCAGCCGTTTTTTAGCGGGAGAGACCCAGTACTTC

D: .
size: .
V: TRBV5-1
J: TRBJ2-1
CDR3: CASSLVLAEDNEQFF
DNA: TGCGCCAGCAGCTTGGTTCTAGCTGAGGACAATGAGCAGTTCTTC

D: TRBD1
size: .
V: TRBV30
J: TRBJ1-2
CDR3: CAWSVTGDYGYTF
DNA: TGTGCCTGGAGTGTAACAGGGGACTATGGCTACACCTTC

D: TRBD1
size: .
V: TRBV28
J: TRBJ1-1
CDR3: CASSLFPGGAWNTEAFF
DNA: TGTGCCAGCAGTTTATTTCCAGGGGGCGCCTGGAACACTGAAGCTTTCTTT

D: .
size: .
V: TRBV7-9
J: TRBJ2-7
CDR3: CASSPTGQSYEQYF
DNA: TGTGCCAGCAGTCCTACGGGACAAAGCTACGAGCAGTACTTC

D: TRBD1
size: .
V: TRBV7-2
J: TRBJ1-2
CDR3: CASSPQGASGGYTF
DNA: TGTGCCAGCAGCCCACAGGGGGCCTCAGGGGGCTACACCTTC

D: TRBD2
size: .
V: TRBV5-6
J: TRBJ2-1
CDR3: CASSLAGLAVANEQFF
DNA: TGTGCCAGCAGCTTGGCGGGACTAGCGGTAGCTAATGAGCAGTTCTTC

D: .
size: .
V: TRBV2
J: TRBJ1-2
CDR3: CASSSWGGVSSYGYTF
DNA: TGTGCCAGCTCGAGTTGGGGGGGGGTTTCGAGCTATGGCTACACCTTC

D: TRBD2
size: .
V: TRBV27
J: TRBJ2-2
CDR3: CATHLLAGVSTGELFF
DNA: TGTGCCACCCACCTCCTAGCGGGAGTATCCACCGGGGAGCTGTTTTTT

D: .
size: .
V: TRBV2
J: TRBJ1-6
CDR3: CASRDQGMGNSPLHF
DNA: TGTGCCAGCAGGGACCAGGGTATGGGAAATTCACCCCTCCACTTT

D: TRBD2
size: .
V: TRBV7-8
J: TRBJ2-1
CDR3: CASSPRTSGGYNEQFF
DNA: TGTGCCAGCAGCCCCCGGACTAGCGGGGGTTACAATGAGCAGTTCTTC

D: TRBD1
size: .
V: TRBV11-2
J: TRBJ2-3
CDR3: CASSLSLGTGTDTQYF
DNA: TGTGCCAGCAGCCTATCTTTGGGGACAGGCACAGATACGCAGTATTTT

D: TRBD1
size: .
V: TRBV2
J: TRBJ1-6
CDR3: CASSEALRTGENSPLHF
DNA: TGTGCCAGCAGTGAAGCGCTGCGGACAGGGGAGAATTCACCCCTCCACTTT

D: .
size: .
V: TRBV7-3
J: TRBJ1-1
CDR3: CASSFLANTEAFF
DNA: TGTGCCAGCAGCTTTTTAGCTAACACTGAAGCTTTCTTT

D: .
size: .
V: TRBV27
J: TRBJ2-2
CDR3: CASSPVPGELFF
DNA: TGTGCCAGCAGTCCGGTCCCCGGGGAGCTGTTTTTT

D: .
size: .
V: TRBV2
J: TRBJ1-1
CDR3: CASSKSRGPGTEAFF
DNA: TGTGCCAGCTCCAAATCGCGGGGCCCGGGGACTGAAGCTTTCTTT

D: .
size: .
V: TRBV11-3
J: TRBJ1-4
CDR3: CASSLGQRQVRGLFF
DNA: TGTGCCAGCAGCTTAGGACAGCGACAGGTTAGGGGACTGTTTTTT

D: .
size: .
V: TRBV30
J: TRBJ1-4
CDR3: CAWSGRGNEKLFF
DNA: TGTGCCTGGAGTGGTCGGGGTAATGAAAAACTGTTTTTT